The 27 T cell receptor beta chains below all came from one sample that was sequenced in a study of breast tumors, draining lymph nodes, adjacent tissues. Each CDR3 protein gets one entry after TCRdb re-called the multiplex PCR reads with MiXCR. The sample has 85,000 to 130,000 distinct CDR3 sequences, less than 40% seen once. The lymph nodes were axillary draining lymph nodes from breast cancer patients. Sequenced: axillary lymph node tissue. The receptor set was obtained from a female donor with breast cancer. Some clones in this sample may be carry-over from other donors' samples.

The rearrangement links TRBV13 to TRBJ2-3; D may be TRBD2 (6 bases). This CDR3 is built from 15 residues. The V end lost 5 bases, the J end lost 0 bases, and 12 bases lay between the germline ends. Germline CDR1 reads PRHDT; CDR2 reads FYEKMQ (reference sequence). Here the CDR3 DNA reads TGTGCCAGCAGCCGGGACTTCTCTAGCACAGATACGCAGTATTTT. Encoded protein: CASSRDFSSTDTQYF.

About this clonotype itself: At one boundary the junction diverges from the germline segment, which might be a read error. The gene calls are TRBV6-1 and TRBJ1-6, with D maybe TRBD1 (6 bases). The CDR3 covers 18 residues. Germline V lookup: CDR1 MNHNS, CDR2 SASEGT. CDR3 nucleotide sequence: TGTGCCGGCAGTGAAAGCGGGTTCGTCCTAGGGGGTAATTCACCCCTCCACTTT. This translates into CAGSESGFVLGGNSPLHF.

The gene calls are TRBV6-6 and TRBJ1-4; D gene uncertain. This CDR3 has 13 amino acids. CDR1 and CDR2 from the germline V gene are MNHNY and SVGAGI (reference sequence). Trimming removed 4 bases at V and 1 base at J, with 4 bases between. This CDR3 reads CASSFQTNEKLFF. The CDR3 DNA is TGTGCCAGCAGTTTCCAAACTAATGAAAAACTGTTTTTT.

This clonotype has a handful of counts. A much larger clone differs by one base, so this may be a read error. The chain's CDR3 is CSAQETSGSTYEQFF. The CDR3 DNA reads as TGCAGTGCCCAGGAGACTAGCGGGAGTACGTACGAGCAGTTCTTC. This chain connects TRBV20-1 to TRBJ2-1, with 12 bases matching TRBD2. The ends lost 6 bases at V and 10 bases at J; junction bases unmatched: 13. The CDR3 extends over 15 amino acids. In germline, CDR1 is DFQATT, CDR2 SNEGSKA (reference sequence).

This clonotype was found many times. V usage is TRBV24-1 and J usage is TRBJ1-2; D gene unclear. Trimming took 6 bases from V and 8 from J, leaving 9 bases between them. The CDR3 runs 11 residues. Germline lookup yields CDR1 KGHDR and CDR2 SFDVKD. The CDR3 DNA sequence: TGTGCCACCAGTTTAGGTCAGGGCTACACCTTC. Translation: CATSLGQGYTF.

There are a few counts of this clonotype. This may arise from a read error, as a much more abundant clone is one base away. This sequence joins TRBV20-1 and TRBJ1-2, with a weak D call TRBD1 (5 bases). CDR1 DFQATT and CDR2 SNEGSKA come from the germline V gene (reference sequence). The CDR3 totals 14 residues. This CDR3 is CSALHGAGSSGYTF. The DNA for the CDR3 is TGCAGCGCCCTCCACGGGGCAGGGAGCTCTGGCTACACCTTC.

The rearrangement links TRBV29-1 to TRBJ2-1; 8 bases are shared with TRBD2. The V segment lost 5 bases and the J segment 0 bases; nucleotides outside the gene matches: 0. The length of the CDR3 is 13 residues. Germline CDR1 SQVTM, CDR2 ANQGSEA. CDR3 coding DNA: TGCAGCGTTCTAGCGGGCTCCTACAATGAGCAGTTCTTC. Translating it yields CSVLAGSYNEQFF.

There are many counts of this clonotype. A read error may be the cause here, since a much bigger clone is one base away. V usage is TRBV9 and J usage is TRBJ2-3; tentatively, D is TRBD2 (5 bases). The CDR3 is 14 amino acids. Germline lookup yields CDR1 SGDLS and CDR2 YYNGEE. CDR3 sequence reads: CVSSVASLTDTQYF. As DNA, the CDR3 is TGTGTCAGCAGCGTAGCTAGCTTGACAGATACGCAGTATTTT.

This clonotype was seen repeatedly, ten times or more. The V gene is TRBV5-8, the J gene TRBJ1-5; 8 bases are shared with TRBD1. The CDR3 runs 13 residues. Germline CDR1 reads SGHTS; CDR2 reads YDEGEE. The trim removed 5 bases at V and 7 bases at J, leaving 5 bases unmatched. This CDR3 is CASSEQGVQPQHF. The CDR3 DNA reads TGTGCCAGCAGTGAACAGGGGGTCCAGCCCCAGCATTTT. Full variable domain (rest looked up from reference TRBV5-8 and TRBJ1-5): EAGVTQSPTHLIKTRGQQATLRCSPISGHTSVYWYQQALGLGLQFLLWYDEGEERNRGNFPPRFSGRQFPNYSSELNVNALELEDSALYLCASSEQGVQPQHFGDGTRLSIL.

This clonotype has ten or more counts. The chain combines TRBV4-3 with TRBJ2-5, with 8 bases identical to TRBD2. Germline loops: CDR1 LGHNA, CDR2 YSLEER. This CDR3 is built from 14 residues. V shed 2 bases, J shed 5 bases, and the junction held 4 bases outside the gene matches. The DNA of the CDR3 is TGCGCCAGCAGCCAACGCGGGGGGTGGGAGACCCAGTACTTC. Translated: CASSQRGGWETQYF.

On this clonotype itself: This sequence may be a read error, since a much larger clone differs from it by one base. The rearrangement joins TRBV10-1 to TRBJ2-2, with D uncertain. CDR1 WNHNN and CDR2 SYGVQD come from the germline V gene (reference sequence). The CDR3 consists of 16 residues. In nucleotides, the CDR3 is TGCACCAGCAGTGAGGTTAGCCGGGCGTACACCGGGGAGCTGTTTTTT. Its protein product is CTSSEVSRAYTGELFF.

A remark on this clonotype: Compared with germline, one end of the junction differs, possibly owing to a read error. The V call is TRBV2, the J call TRBJ1-5; 7 bases are a match to TRBD1. This CDR3 has 15 amino acids. The germline CDR1 and CDR2 sequences are SNHLY and FYNNEI. CDR3 amino acids: CAGSRDSQGLGPQHF. Here the CDR3 DNA reads TGCGCCGGCAGTCGGGACAGTCAGGGACTAGGGCCCCAGCATTTT.

The table lists this clonotype with a few counts. The chain is built from TRBV6-4 and TRBJ1-1; D gene uncertain. Germline V gene data show CDR1 as MRHNA and CDR2 as SNTAGT. Trimming removed 3 bases at V and 4 bases at J, with 12 bases between. CDR3 length equals 14 residues. The CDR3 DNA is TGTGCCAGCAGTGAGAGAGGGTGGGGCACTGAAGCTTTCTTT. The encoded protein is CASSERGWGTEAFF.

As for this clonotype: A single base separates this from a much larger clone, so it may be a read error. The chain couples TRBV9 to TRBJ2-5; D is unresolved. The CDR3 spans 14 residues. Germline-derived CDR1 and CDR2 are SGDLS and YYNGEE. The CDR3 DNA reads TGTGGCAGCAGCCTTCACGATAGGGCAGAGACCCAGTCCTTC. Amino acids: CGSSLHDRAETQSF. Supplemented by reference TRBV9 and TRBJ2-5, the full variable domain reads DSGVTQTPKHLITATGQRVTLRCSPRSGDLSVYWYQQSLDQGLQFLIQYYNGEERAKGNILERFSAQQFPDLHSELNLSSLELGDSALYFCGSSLHDRAETQSFGPGTRLLVL.

This clonotype showed up many times. A single base separates this from a much larger clone, so it may be a read error. The rearrangement links TRBV5-4 to TRBJ2-5; D tentatively reads TRBD1 or TRBD2 (5 bases each). Trimming removed 3 bases at V and 1 base at J, with 10 bases between. The CDR3 is 14 amino acids. Germline V gene lookup returns CDR1 SGHNT and CDR2 YYREEE (reference sequence). The CDR3 here is CASSSPGAQETQYF. The CDR3 DNA sequence: TGTGCCAGCAGCTCCCCCGGGGCCCAAGAGACCCAGTACTTC.

This clonotype showed up many times. The rearrangement uses TRBV7-9 and TRBJ2-3; D uncertain. This CDR3 has 11 residues. In germline, CDR1 is SEHNR, CDR2 FQNEAQ (reference sequence). V lost 8 bases and J lost 4, with 7 bases in between. CDR3 region: CASASSDTQYF. CDR3 DNA: TGTGCCAGCGCCTCATCAGATACGCAGTATTTT.

At least ten counts were recorded for this clonotype. The chain recombines TRBV12-3 or TRBV12-4 with TRBJ2-2; TRBD1 matches 8 bases. J was trimmed by 2 bases and V by 4 bases; bases with no gene match: 3. The CDR3 is made up of 15 amino acids. The CDR3 nucleotides are TGTGCCAGCAGTTACGGACAGGGTAACACCGGGGAGCTGTTTTTT. Its protein is CASSYGQGNTGELFF.

This clonotype occurred many times. V usage is TRBV6-5 and J usage is TRBJ2-7; D is ambiguous. The CDR3 sequence is 13 residues long. The V gene lost 5 bases and the J gene lost 5 bases, with 13 bases spanning the gap. Germline lookup yields CDR1 MNHEY and CDR2 SVGAGI. The CDR3 DNA follows: TGTGCCAGCAGTCACCAGCCTACGCACGAGCAGTACTTC. Amino acid sequence: CASSHQPTHEQYF.

About this clonotype: The missing conserved phenylalanine or tryptophan at the end of this CDR3 makes a read error likely. J is TRBJ1-1 and V is TRBV7-9; possibly TRBD1 for D (5 bases). The CDR3 length is 17 residues. V lost 3 bases and J 4 bases, leaving 21 bases between the germline ends. CDR1 SEHNR and CDR2 FQNEAQ come from the germline V gene (reference sequence). CDR3 coding DNA: TGTGCCAGCAGCTTGCAAAGGGGCCCTTCGATGATCACTGAAGCTTTCGTT. Translation: CASSLQRGPSMITEAFV.

Comments on this clonotype: Lacking the conserved final phenylalanine or tryptophan, this CDR3 likely reflects a read error. The J gene is TRBJ1-1, the V gene TRBV9; TRBD1 agrees at 11 bases. Trimming cost V 0 bases and J 5 bases; bases outside gene matches: 9. The CDR3 contains 17 residues. Germline-derived CDR1 and CDR2 are SGDLS and YYNGEE. The CDR3 DNA follows: TGTGCCAGCAGCGTAGGGACAGGGGGCGCAGGAGAAACTGAAGCTTTCCTT. This sequence encodes CASSVGTGGAGETEAFL.

The sample holds many counts of this clonotype. The J gene is TRBJ1-6, the V gene TRBV27; D is ambiguous. Trimming removed 3 bases from V and 7 bases from J, with 4 bases in between. Germline V gene lookup returns CDR1 MNHEY and CDR2 SMNVEV (reference sequence). The CDR3 has 12 residues. CDR3 sequence reads: CASSFENSPLHF. As DNA, the CDR3 is TGTGCCAGCAGTTTTGAGAATTCACCCCTCCACTTT.

The gene calls are TRBV20-1 and TRBJ1-2; 9 positions agree with TRBD1. The length of the CDR3 is 16 residues. CDR1 DFQATT and CDR2 SNEGSKA come from the germline V gene (reference sequence). V dropped 6 bases and J dropped 0; count of bases not matched to a gene: 11. CDR3 amino acids: CSAPRDREDANYGYTF. The CDR3 DNA reads TGCAGTGCCCCCCGGGACAGGGAGGACGCTAACTATGGCTACACCTTC.

The V call is TRBV11-1, the J call TRBJ1-2; unclear D gene. Looked up from germline, CDR1 is SGHAT and CDR2 is FQDESV (reference sequence). The V end lost 5 bases, the J end lost 8 bases, and 12 bases lay between the germline ends. This CDR3 is built from 12 residues. CDR3 coding DNA: TGTGCCAGCAGCCATATAGGGTCGGGCTACACCTTC. Protein product: CASSHIGSGYTF.

On this clonotype: This may be a read error, as it is one base from a much larger clone. The CDR3 DNA is TGTGCCAGCTGGCGAGGGTGCGGCACAGATACGCAGTATTTT. Its translation is CASWRGCGTDTQYF. The rearrangement links TRBV6-1 to TRBJ2-3, with TRBD2 as a possible D gene (5 bases). V was shortened by 8 bases and J by 1 base, with 13 bases between the two germline ends. The CDR3 runs 14 residues. Germline V gene lookup returns CDR1 MNHNS and CDR2 SASEGT.

This clonotype came up a few times. Since a much larger clone is just one base distant, this may be a read error. This sequence joins TRBV5-4 and TRBJ1-2, with TRBD1 identical over 7 bases. The CDR3 is 12 amino acids. V dropped 9 bases and J dropped 7; count of bases not matched to a gene: 9. CDR1 is SGHNT, CDR2 YYREEE, per germline (reference sequence). The CDR3 region is CATISGGTGYTF. CDR3 coding DNA: TGTGCCACAATTTCAGGGGGAACTGGCTACACCTTC. Using reference TRBV5-4 and TRBJ1-2 for the parts outside the CDR3, the full variable domain is ETGVTQSPTHLIKTRGQQVTLRCSSQSGHNTVSWYQQALGQGPQFIFQYYREEENGRGNFPPRFSGLQFPNYSSELNVNALELDDSALYLCATISGGTGYTFGSGTRLTVV.

This clonotype was counted only a few times. A much larger clone differs from this one at a single base, so this may be a read error. CDR3: CASSPRQNNQPQHF. DNA of the CDR3: TGTGCCAGCAGTCCACGACAGAATAATCAGCCCCAGCATTTT. The chain links TRBV6-6 to TRBJ1-5; D perhaps matches TRBD1 (5 bases). V dropped 5 bases and J dropped 4 bases, with 12 bases sitting between them. Germline V CDR1 and CDR2: MNHNY, SVGAGI (reference sequence). The CDR3 is 14 amino acids.

The chain employs TRBV5-1 and TRBJ2-7, with 11 bases lining up with TRBD1. The CDR3 runs 16 residues. The junction had 11 bases not matched to a gene; V was cut back by 5 bases and J by 4 bases. Germline loops: CDR1 SGHRS, CDR2 YFSETQ. CDR3 protein: CASSSGTGGLRYEQYF. CDR3 coding DNA: TGCGCCAGCAGTTCCGGGACAGGGGGTCTTCGGTACGAGCAGTACTTC.